One sample yielded the 31 T cell receptor beta chains listed below, sequenced in a study of CD8+ T cells in alopecia areata. Extracted RNA was reverse transcribed into cDNA, the sequencing template. Profiling relied on immunoSEQ multiplex PCR, and the TCRdb table lists in-frame clones only, not all of them. The sample has more than 150,000 clones; just under 60% are singletons. The source was CD4+ T cells sorted from blood, collected at week 0. All receptors come from a human donor with alopecia areata.

The rearrangement uses TRBV7-9 and TRBJ2-3; D might be TRBD1 (6 bases). Germline CDR1 is SEHNR and CDR2 is FQNEAQ (reference sequence). This CDR3 spans 17 amino acids. V was clipped by 3 bases and J by 5 bases, with 21 bases between them. DNA of the CDR3: TGTGCCAGCAGCTTTCTCCACGGGGCAGGGGATAGAGATACGCAGTATTTT. Translated, it gives CASSFLHGAGDRDTQYF.

The chain couples TRBV2 to TRBJ2-5; possible D gene TRBD2, 6 bases. The V and J ends lost 7 bases and 2 bases respectively, with 17 bases between them. Germline CDR1 and CDR2: SNHLY and FYNNEI. CDR3 length equals 15 residues. CDR3 loop: CASTRRWAGQETQYF. CDR3 nucleotides: TGTGCCAGCACTCGCCGGTGGGCGGGACAAGAGACCCAGTACTTC.

This clone has just a few counts. The chain is built from TRBV6-5 and TRBJ1-5, with a weak D call TRBD1 (5 bases). The CDR3 contains 14 residues. Looked up from germline, CDR1 is MNHEY and CDR2 is SVGAGI. The germline V and J ends were trimmed by 7 bases and 7 bases, with 17 bases remaining between them. CDR3 nucleotides: TGTGCCAGCACTCAAGCTGTGGGGACGCAGCCCCAGCATTTT. Translation gives CASTQAVGTQPQHF.

The rearrangement links TRBV29-1 to TRBJ1-1, with D tentatively TRBD1 (5 bases). CDR1 SQVTM and CDR2 ANQGSEA come from the germline V gene. The CDR3 has 14 amino acids. V lost 4 bases to trimming and J lost 7 bases, with 19 bases between them. The chain's CDR3 is CSVVRRAAPLEAFF. The CDR3 coding sequence is TGCAGCGTTGTGCGCAGGGCCGCCCCTCTTGAAGCTTTCTTT.

The chain links TRBV2 to TRBJ1-6; tentative D call: TRBD1 (6 bases). Germline CDR1 reads SNHLY; CDR2 reads FYNNEI. Trimming removed 6 bases at V and 5 bases at J, with 29 bases between. The CDR3 has 20 amino acids. The CDR3 is CASSASFNTGWSSHNSPLHF. The CDR3 DNA sequence: TGTGCCAGCAGCGCTTCGTTTAATACAGGGTGGTCGTCCCATAATTCACCCCTCCACTTT. Looking up the rest from reference TRBV2 and TRBJ1-6 gives the full variable domain: EPEVTQTPSHQVTQMGQEVILRCVPISNHLYFYWYRQILGQKVEFLVSFYNNEISEKSEIFDDQFSVERPDGSNFTLKIRSTKLEDSAMYFCASSASFNTGWSSHNSPLHFGNGTRLTVT.

This clone was recorded only once. This chain uses TRBV29-1 with TRBJ2-7, with D perhaps TRBD1 (7 bases). V lost 8 bases, J lost 4 bases, and 24 bases lay in between. The CDR3 is made up of 15 amino acids. Germline values: CDR1 SQVTM, CDR2 ANQGSEA. CDR3 bases: TGCAGCCTACCGCGTAGGACAGGAGGGAGATACGAGCAGTACTTC. Its protein is CSLPRRTGGRYEQYF.

This clone was detected once. This chain links TRBV5-1 with TRBJ2-6; 10 nucleotides line up with TRBD1. Per germline, CDR1 SGHRS and CDR2 YFSETQ. V gave up 2 bases and J gave up 1 base; unmatched junction bases: 6. This CDR3 is 18 amino acids long. For the CDR3, the DNA is TGCGCCAGCAGCTTTTCCGGGACAGGGGTGTCTGGGGCCAACGTCCTGACTTTC. Its translation is CASSFSGTGVSGANVLTF.

This clone has more than one count but fewer than ten. The rearrangement uses TRBV2 and TRBJ2-1, with 11 bases matching TRBD2. Germline CDR1 reads SNHLY; CDR2 reads FYNNEI. The CDR3 contains 16 residues. The trim removed 6 bases at V and 9 bases at J, leaving 13 bases unmatched. CDR3 amino acids: CASSIRGSSGGTEQFF. CDR3 in DNA: TGTGCCAGCAGCATACGCGGGTCTAGCGGGGGGACTGAGCAGTTCTTC.

The chain uses TRBV6-5 and TRBJ1-2; possible D gene TRBD1, 5 bases. The CDR3 has 13 amino acids. Germline values: CDR1 MNHEY, CDR2 SVGAGI. Deletions cut 5 bases from V and 8 bases from J, with 15 bases between. The CDR3 nucleotides read TGTGCCAGCAGTAAACTGGGATGGGGCGGCTACACCTTC. Protein: CASSKLGWGGYTF.

This chain connects TRBV7-9 to TRBJ1-2, with a weak D call TRBD1 (5 bases). The CDR3 is made up of 15 amino acids. Germline V gives CDR1 SEHNR, CDR2 FQNEAQ (reference sequence). Between the trimmed V and J ends, which lost 5 bases and 1 base, there was a span of 14 bases. The chain's CDR3 is CASSGGVEDNYGYTF. CDR3 bases: TGTGCCAGCAGCGGAGGGGTTGAGGATAACTATGGCTACACCTTC.

CDR3 residues: CASSQGVTYRANVLTF. The CDR3 nucleotides are TGTGCCAGCAGCCAAGGTGTGACGTATCGGGCCAACGTCCTGACTTTC. The chain joins TRBV4-2 to TRBJ2-6; no clear D gene. There are 16 residues in the CDR3. Germline loops: CDR1 LGHNA, CDR2 YNFKEQ. Trimming pared 1 base from V and 5 bases from J, leaving 12 bases between.

The V call is TRBV18, the J call TRBJ2-2; no clear D gene. The CDR3 is made up of 16 amino acids. Germline CDR1 and CDR2: KGHSH and LQKENI. Trimming stripped 2 bases from V and 0 bases from J, with 10 bases between. The CDR3 protein is CASSPRARTNTGELFF. CDR3 nucleotides: TGTGCCAGCTCACCAAGGGCCAGGACGAACACCGGGGAGCTGTTTTTT. Full variable domain (missing parts from reference TRBV18 and TRBJ2-2): NAGVMQNPRHLVRRRGQEARLRCSPMKGHSHVYWYRQLPEEGLKFMVYLQKENIIDESGMPKERFSAEFPKEGPSILRIQQVVRGDSAAYFCASSPRARTNTGELFFGEGSRLTVL.

The chain is built from TRBV4-1 and TRBJ2-3; D could derive from TRBD1 or TRBD2 (5 bases each). V lost 5 bases and J lost 2, with 11 bases in between. The CDR3 has 14 residues. In germline, CDR1 is MGHRA, CDR2 YSYEKL. The CDR3 spells CASSSWGITDTQYF. The DNA for the CDR3 is TGCGCCAGCAGCAGTTGGGGGATCACAGATACGCAGTATTTT.

The V and J genes are TRBV25-1 and TRBJ2-7; D might be TRBD1 or TRBD2, each matching 5 bases. From germline, CDR1 is MGHDK and CDR2 SYGVNS. This CDR3 is 11 amino acids long. The V end lost 2 bases, the J end lost 13 bases, and 12 bases lay between the germline ends. CDR3 DNA sequence: TGTGCCAGCAGTGAAGGGGGACGGCGTTACTTC. The encoded protein is CASSEGGRRYF.

V usage is TRBV4-2 and J usage is TRBJ2-7; 8 nucleotides line up with TRBD2. Germline loops: CDR1 LGHNA, CDR2 YNFKEQ. V lost 1 base and J lost 3; bases outside the gene matches: 11. This CDR3 has 17 amino acids. The DNA of the CDR3 is TGTGCCAGCAGCCAAGCCCGGGCCGGGACTAGACTCTACGAGCAGTACTTC. Its translation: CASSQARAGTRLYEQYF.

V gene TRBV15 combines with J gene TRBJ2-7; TRBD1 agrees at 9 bases. The V and J ends lost 1 base and 2 bases, in that order; junction bases with no gene match: 3. The CDR3 length is 15 residues. Germline CDR1 reads LNHNV; CDR2 reads YYDKDF (reference sequence). The CDR3 region has the DNA TGTGCCACCAGCAGAGGGACAGGGGAGGCCTACGAGCAGTACTTC. Translated: CATSRGTGEAYEQYF.

This clone was counted many times. The V call is TRBV6-5, the J call TRBJ1-2; D not resolved. V lost 6 bases, J lost 5 bases, and 13 bases lay in between. The CDR3 contains 13 residues. Looked up from germline, CDR1 is MNHEY and CDR2 is SVGAGI. In DNA, the CDR3 is TGTGCCAGCAGCCGAGCGCCAGAGTATGGCTACACCTTC. Protein product: CASSRAPEYGYTF.

The table lists this clone with a few counts. V is TRBV6-5 and J is TRBJ1-1, with 7 positions matching TRBD1. CDR1 is MNHEY and CDR2 is SVGAGI in the germline V gene. The CDR3 loop spans 15 amino acids. Trimming at V came to 5 bases and at J to 5 bases, leaving 11 bases not matched to a gene. The CDR3 region is CASSVGTASKTEAFF. CDR3 sequence (DNA): TGTGCCAGCAGTGTCGGGACAGCTAGTAAGACTGAAGCTTTCTTT.

J is TRBJ2-7 and V is TRBV6-1; D is uncertain. Germline lookup yields CDR1 MNHNS and CDR2 SASEGT. V was pared by 1 base and J by 6 bases, with 13 bases between. This CDR3 is 14 amino acids long. The CDR3 here is CASSEGAAKPEQYF. The CDR3 nucleotides are TGTGCCAGCAGTGAAGGGGCAGCAAAGCCCGAGCAGTACTTC.

The chain carries TRBV29-1 and TRBJ2-5; the D is unclear. Germline V lookup: CDR1 SQVTM, CDR2 ANQGSEA. Between the trimmed V and J ends, which lost 4 bases and 1 base, there was a span of 7 bases. CDR3 size: 12 residues. CDR3 in amino acids: CSVGAAQETQYF. As DNA, the CDR3 is TGCAGCGTTGGTGCGGCCCAAGAGACCCAGTACTTC.

In nucleotides, the CDR3 is TGTGCCAGCAGTTTAATCGCGGGATTGGAGACCCAGTACTTC. Translating gives CASSLIAGLETQYF. The J gene is TRBJ2-5, the V gene TRBV5-6; possibly TRBD2 for D (6 bases). From germline, CDR1 is SGHDT and CDR2 YYEEEE. Trimming took 5 bases from V and 5 from J, leaving 16 bases between them. The CDR3 totals 14 residues.

The rearrangement uses TRBV6-5 and TRBJ1-6; no reliable D call. The CDR3 has 15 residues. The germline V and J ends were trimmed by 2 bases and 0 bases, with 5 bases remaining between them. The germline V gene has CDR1 MNHEY and CDR2 SVGAGI. This CDR3 reads CASSYESSYNSPLHF. In nucleotides, the CDR3 is TGTGCCAGCAGTTACGAGAGCTCCTATAATTCACCCCTCCACTTT.

V and J are TRBV9 and TRBJ1-2, with D possibly being TRBD1 (5 bases). This CDR3 is 14 amino acids long. CDR1 is SGDLS and CDR2 is YYNGEE in the germline V gene. Trimming shortened V by 4 bases and J by 14 bases, and 24 bases separated the two germline ends. CDR3 nucleotide sequence: TGTGCCAGCAGCCCCGAAAGTGACAGACCTACGGCTACCTTC. Translating it yields CASSPESDRPTATF. Full variable domain (missing parts from reference TRBV9 and TRBJ1-2): DSGVTQTPKHLITATGQRVTLRCSPRSGDLSVYWYQQSLDQGLQFLIQYYNGEERAKGNILERFSAQQFPDLHSELNLSSLELGDSALYFCASSPESDRPTATFGSGTRLTVV.

The CDR3 DNA reads as TGTGCCAGCTCCAAAGGGGGCCTTAGCACAGATACGCAGTATTTT. It yields the protein CASSKGGLSTDTQYF. The rearrangement uses TRBV6-5 and TRBJ2-3; 7 bases map to TRBD1. The V and J ends lost 8 bases and 0 bases, in that order; junction bases with no gene match: 8. CDR3 length: 15 amino acids. Germline CDR1 and CDR2: MNHEY and SVGAGI.

V and J are TRBV25-1 and TRBJ1-2; possibly TRBD1 for D (6 bases). Germline lookup yields CDR1 MGHDK and CDR2 SYGVNS. This CDR3 comprises 13 residues. V was clipped by 6 bases and J by 3 bases, with 11 bases between them. CDR3 amino acids: CASSRRQDYGYTF. The DNA of the CDR3 is TGTGCCAGCAGCCGCCGACAGGACTATGGCTACACCTTC.

In this sample, this clone turned up once. The chain is built from TRBV29-1 and TRBJ2-7, with a tentative D call TRBD2 (6 bases). This CDR3 is 15 amino acids long. Trimming shortened V by 6 bases and J by 0 bases, and 18 bases separated the two germline ends. The germline CDR1 and CDR2 sequences are SQVTM and ANQGSEA. The CDR3 spells CSVSQRASSSYEQYF. In DNA, the CDR3 is TGCAGCGTCTCTCAGCGGGCGTCAAGCTCCTACGAGCAGTACTTC.

The CDR3 region has the DNA TGCAGCATCCAAGAGGGAAACTCACCCCTCCACTTT. As protein: CSIQEGNSPLHF. V is TRBV29-1 and J is TRBJ1-6; D remains unclear. Trimming cost V 8 bases and J 10 bases, with 15 bases left between them. The germline CDR1 and CDR2 sequences are SQVTM and ANQGSEA. CDR3 size: 12 residues.

J is TRBJ1-5 and V is TRBV19; 9 positions match TRBD1. This CDR3 region has 16 residues. With 8 bases clipped from V and 4 bases from J, the junction kept 12 bases outside the gene matches. The germline CDR1 and CDR2 sequences are LNHDA and SQIVND (reference sequence). The CDR3 protein is CASGNRGPNQNQPQHF. The CDR3, as DNA: TGTGCCAGTGGGAACAGGGGGCCCAACCAAAATCAGCCCCAGCATTTT.

This clone was seen more than once but under ten times. The junction does not match germline at one end; this may be a read error. This sequence joins TRBV6-1 and TRBJ2-5; 13 bases are a match to TRBD2. Germline values: CDR1 MNHNS, CDR2 SASEGT. The length of the CDR3 is 13 residues. The CDR3 spells CASRTSGGRPIDF. CDR3 in DNA: TGTGCCAGCAGGACTAGCGGGGGGCGGCCCATTGACTTC.

The V call is TRBV29-1, the J call TRBJ1-2; D gene ambiguous. Trimming removed 6 bases at V and 2 bases at J, with 13 bases between. Germline V lookup: CDR1 SQVTM, CDR2 ANQGSEA. The CDR3 is made up of 13 amino acids. This CDR3 is CSVRGRENYGYTF. The CDR3 DNA sequence: TGCAGCGTCCGAGGACGGGAAAACTATGGCTACACCTTC.

This clone was observed a single time. V and J are TRBV7-6 and TRBJ1-4, with 9 bases matching TRBD1. The V gene end was trimmed by 2 bases and the J gene end by 0 bases; junction bases not matched to a gene: 10. Germline-derived CDR1 and CDR2 are SGHVS and FNYEAQ. This CDR3 comprises 19 residues. CDR3 DNA sequence: TGTGCCAGCAGCTTAATCCGGACAGGGGATGGATCAACTAATGAAAAACTGTTTTTT. Residues: CASSLIRTGDGSTNEKLFF.